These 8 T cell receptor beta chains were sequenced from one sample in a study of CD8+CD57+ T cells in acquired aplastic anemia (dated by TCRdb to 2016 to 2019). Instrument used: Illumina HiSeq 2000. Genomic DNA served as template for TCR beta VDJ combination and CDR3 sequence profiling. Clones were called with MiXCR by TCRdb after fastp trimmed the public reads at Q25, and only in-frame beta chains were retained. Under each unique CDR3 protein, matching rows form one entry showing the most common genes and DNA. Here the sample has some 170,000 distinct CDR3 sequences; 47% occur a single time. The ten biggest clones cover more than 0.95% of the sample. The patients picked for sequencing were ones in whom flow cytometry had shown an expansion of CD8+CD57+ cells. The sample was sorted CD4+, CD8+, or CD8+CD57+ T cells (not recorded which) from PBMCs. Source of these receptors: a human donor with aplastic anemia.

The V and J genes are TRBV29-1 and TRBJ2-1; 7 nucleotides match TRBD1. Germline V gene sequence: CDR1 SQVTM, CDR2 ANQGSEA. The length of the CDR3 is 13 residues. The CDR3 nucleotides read TGCGGCGCCCGGGACAGACGATTAAATGAGCAGTTCTTC. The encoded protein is CGARDRRLNEQFF.

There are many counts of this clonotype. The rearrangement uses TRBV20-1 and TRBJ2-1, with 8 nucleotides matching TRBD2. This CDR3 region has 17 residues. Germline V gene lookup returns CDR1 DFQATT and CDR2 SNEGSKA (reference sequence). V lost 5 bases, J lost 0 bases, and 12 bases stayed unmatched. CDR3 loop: CSAHWAASGPSYNEQFF. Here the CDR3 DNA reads TGCAGTGCTCATTGGGCGGCTAGCGGGCCCTCCTACAATGAGCAGTTCTTC.

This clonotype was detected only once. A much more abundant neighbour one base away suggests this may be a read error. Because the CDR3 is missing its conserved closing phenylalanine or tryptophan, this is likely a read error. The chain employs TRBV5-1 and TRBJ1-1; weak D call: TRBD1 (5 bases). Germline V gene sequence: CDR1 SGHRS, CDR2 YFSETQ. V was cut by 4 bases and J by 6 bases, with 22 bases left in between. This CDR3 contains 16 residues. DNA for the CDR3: TGCGCCAGCAGCCCCGGGGGGGGAGCAGCGATCTCTGAAGCTTTCTCT. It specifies CASSPGGGAAISEAFS.

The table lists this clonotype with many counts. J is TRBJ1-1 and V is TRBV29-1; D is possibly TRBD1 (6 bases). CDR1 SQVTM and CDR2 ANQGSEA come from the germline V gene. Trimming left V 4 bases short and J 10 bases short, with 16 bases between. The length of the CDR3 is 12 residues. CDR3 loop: CSVGGQGYGAFF. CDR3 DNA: TGCAGCGTTGGGGGGCAGGGCTATGGAGCTTTCTTT.

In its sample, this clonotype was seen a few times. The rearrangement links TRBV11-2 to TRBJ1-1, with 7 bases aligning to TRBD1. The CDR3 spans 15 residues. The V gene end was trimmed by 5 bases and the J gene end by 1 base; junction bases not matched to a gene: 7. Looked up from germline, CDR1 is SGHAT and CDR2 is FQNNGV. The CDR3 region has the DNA TGTGCCAGCAGCCCAGGGGGACACCAGAACACTGAAGCTTTCTTT. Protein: CASSPGGHQNTEAFF.

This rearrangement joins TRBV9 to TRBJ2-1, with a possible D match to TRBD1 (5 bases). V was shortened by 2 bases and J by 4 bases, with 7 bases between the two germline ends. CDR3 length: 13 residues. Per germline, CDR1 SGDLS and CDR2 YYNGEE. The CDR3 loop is CASSVTGYNEQFF. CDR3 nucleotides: TGTGCCAGCAGCGTCACAGGATACAATGAGCAGTTCTTC.

CDR3 sequence reads: CATSGQGTDTQYF. For the CDR3, the DNA is TGTGCCACCAGTGGGCAGGGGACAGATACGCAGTATTTT. This sequence joins TRBV24-1 and TRBJ2-3, with D perhaps matching TRBD1 (6 bases). Trimming removed 5 bases at V and 3 bases at J, with 8 bases between. Germline V CDR1 and CDR2: KGHDR, SFDVKD. This CDR3 region has 13 residues.

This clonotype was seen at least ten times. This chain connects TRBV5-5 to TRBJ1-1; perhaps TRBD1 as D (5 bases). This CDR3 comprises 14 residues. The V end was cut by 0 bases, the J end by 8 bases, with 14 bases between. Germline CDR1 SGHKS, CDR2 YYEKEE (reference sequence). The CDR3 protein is CASSLAATGREAFF. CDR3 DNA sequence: TGTGCCAGCAGCTTGGCCGCCACGGGGCGAGAAGCTTTCTTT.